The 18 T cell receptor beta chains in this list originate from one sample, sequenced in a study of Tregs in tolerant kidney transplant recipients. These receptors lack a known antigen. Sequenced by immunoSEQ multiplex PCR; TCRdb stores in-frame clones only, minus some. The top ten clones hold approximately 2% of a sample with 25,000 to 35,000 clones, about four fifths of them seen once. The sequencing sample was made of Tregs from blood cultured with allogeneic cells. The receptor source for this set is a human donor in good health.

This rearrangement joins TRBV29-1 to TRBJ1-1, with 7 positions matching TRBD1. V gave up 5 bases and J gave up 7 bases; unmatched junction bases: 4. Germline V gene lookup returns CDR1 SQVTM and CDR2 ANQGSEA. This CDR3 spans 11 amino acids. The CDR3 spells CSVKGANEAFF. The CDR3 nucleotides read TGCAGCGTTAAGGGGGCAAATGAAGCTTTCTTT.

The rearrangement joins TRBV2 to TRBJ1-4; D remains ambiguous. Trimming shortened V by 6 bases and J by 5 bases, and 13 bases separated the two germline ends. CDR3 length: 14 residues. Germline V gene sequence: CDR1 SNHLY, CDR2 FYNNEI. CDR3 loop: CASSPDGPNEKLFF. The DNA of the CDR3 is TGTGCCAGCAGCCCGGACGGTCCCAATGAAAAACTGTTTTTT.

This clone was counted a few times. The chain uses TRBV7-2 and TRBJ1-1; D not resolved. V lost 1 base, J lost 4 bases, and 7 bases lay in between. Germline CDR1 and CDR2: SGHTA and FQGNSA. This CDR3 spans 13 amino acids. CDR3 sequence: CASSLVGLTEAFF. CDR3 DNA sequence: TGTGCCAGCAGCTTAGTCGGTCTCACTGAAGCTTTCTTT.

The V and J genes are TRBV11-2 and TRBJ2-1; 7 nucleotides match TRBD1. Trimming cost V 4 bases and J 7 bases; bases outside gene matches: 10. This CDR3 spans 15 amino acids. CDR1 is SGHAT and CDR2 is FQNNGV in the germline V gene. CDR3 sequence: CASSSWDSRMNEQFF. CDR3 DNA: TGTGCCAGCAGCTCGTGGGACAGTAGGATGAATGAGCAGTTCTTC.

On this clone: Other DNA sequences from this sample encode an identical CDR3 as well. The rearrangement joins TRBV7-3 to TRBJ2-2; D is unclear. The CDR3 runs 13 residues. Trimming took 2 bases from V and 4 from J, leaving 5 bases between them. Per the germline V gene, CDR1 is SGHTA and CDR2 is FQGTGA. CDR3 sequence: CASSLSGTGELFF. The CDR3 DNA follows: TGTGCCAGCAGCTTATCAGGCACCGGGGAGCTGTTTTTT. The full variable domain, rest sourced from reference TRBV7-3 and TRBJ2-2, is GAGVSQTPSNKVTEKGKYVELRCDPISGHTALYWYRQSLGQGPEFLIYFQGTGAADDSGLPNDRFFAVRPEGSVSTLKIQRTERGDSAVYLCASSLSGTGELFFGEGSRLTVL.

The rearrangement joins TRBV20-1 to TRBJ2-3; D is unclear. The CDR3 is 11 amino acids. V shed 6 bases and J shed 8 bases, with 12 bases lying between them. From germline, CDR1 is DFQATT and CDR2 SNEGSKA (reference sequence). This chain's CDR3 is CSATPSSTQYF. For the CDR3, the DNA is TGCAGTGCCACCCCCTCTAGTACGCAGTATTTT.

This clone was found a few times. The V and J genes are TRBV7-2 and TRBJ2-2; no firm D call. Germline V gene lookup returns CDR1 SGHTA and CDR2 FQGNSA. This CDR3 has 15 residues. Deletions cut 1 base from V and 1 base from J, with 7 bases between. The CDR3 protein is CASSLVLGNTGELFF. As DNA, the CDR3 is TGTGCCAGCAGCTTAGTTCTGGGGAACACCGGGGAGCTGTTTTTT.

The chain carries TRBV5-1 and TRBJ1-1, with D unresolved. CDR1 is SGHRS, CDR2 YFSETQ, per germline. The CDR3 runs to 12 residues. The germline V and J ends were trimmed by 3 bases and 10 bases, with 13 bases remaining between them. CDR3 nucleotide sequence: TGCGCCAGCAGCTCGGGAGGGTCTACAGCTTTCTTT. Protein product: CASSSGGSTAFF.

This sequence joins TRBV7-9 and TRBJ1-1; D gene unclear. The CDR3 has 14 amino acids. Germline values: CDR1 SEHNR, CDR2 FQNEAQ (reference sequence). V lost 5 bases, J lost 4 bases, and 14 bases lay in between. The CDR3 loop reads CASSPRATGTEAFF. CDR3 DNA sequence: TGTGCCAGCAGCCCTAGGGCCACGGGCACTGAAGCTTTCTTT.

Written as DNA, the CDR3 is TGTGCCAGCAGCCCTCGACGTTCCCTTTACAATGAGCAGTTCTTC. This sequence encodes CASSPRRSLYNEQFF. V is TRBV7-2 and J is TRBJ2-1; no definite D call. This CDR3 has 15 residues. Germline CDR1 and CDR2: SGHTA and FQGNSA. V lost 5 bases, J lost 4 bases, and 15 bases lay in between.

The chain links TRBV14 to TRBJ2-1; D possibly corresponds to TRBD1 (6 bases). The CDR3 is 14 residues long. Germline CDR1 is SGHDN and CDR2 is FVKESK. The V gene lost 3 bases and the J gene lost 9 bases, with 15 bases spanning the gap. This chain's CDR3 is CASSHQQGPTEQFF. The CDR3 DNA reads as TGTGCCAGCAGCCATCAACAGGGTCCTACTGAGCAGTTCTTC.

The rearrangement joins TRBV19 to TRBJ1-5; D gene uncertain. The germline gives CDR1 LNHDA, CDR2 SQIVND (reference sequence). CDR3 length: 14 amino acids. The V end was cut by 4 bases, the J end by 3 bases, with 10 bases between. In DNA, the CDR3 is TGTGCCAGTAGTACACAGCAATACAATCAGCCCCAGCATTTT. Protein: CASSTQQYNQPQHF.

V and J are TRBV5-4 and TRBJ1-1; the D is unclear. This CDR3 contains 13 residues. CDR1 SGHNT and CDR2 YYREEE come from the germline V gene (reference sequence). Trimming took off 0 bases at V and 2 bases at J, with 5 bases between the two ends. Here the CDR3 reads CASSLEVNTEAFF. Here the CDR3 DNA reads TGTGCCAGCAGCTTGGAGGTTAACACTGAAGCTTTCTTT.

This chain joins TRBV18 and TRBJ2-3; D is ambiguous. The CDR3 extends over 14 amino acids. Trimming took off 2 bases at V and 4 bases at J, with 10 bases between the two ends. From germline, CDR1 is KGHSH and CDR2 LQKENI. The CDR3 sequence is CASSPSARSDTQYF. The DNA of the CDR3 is TGTGCCAGCTCACCATCGGCGAGGTCAGATACGCAGTATTTT.

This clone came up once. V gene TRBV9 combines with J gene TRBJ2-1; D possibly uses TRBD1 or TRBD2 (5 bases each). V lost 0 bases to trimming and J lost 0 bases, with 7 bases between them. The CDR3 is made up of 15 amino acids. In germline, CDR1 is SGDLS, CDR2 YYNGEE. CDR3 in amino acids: CASSVGGGSYNEQFF. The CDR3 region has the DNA TGTGCCAGCAGCGTAGGTGGGGGCTCCTACAATGAGCAGTTCTTC.

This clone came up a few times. CDR3 DNA sequence: TGTGCCAGCAGCTCGACAGGGGGAGGGAAGACTGAAGCTTTCTTT. This sequence encodes CASSSTGGGKTEAFF. The chain joins TRBV5-8 to TRBJ1-1; TRBD1 aligns across 9 bases. Germline V lookup: CDR1 SGHTS, CDR2 YDEGEE. The CDR3 length is 15 residues. The J segment lost 5 bases and the V segment lost 3 bases, leaving 8 bases of the junction unmatched.

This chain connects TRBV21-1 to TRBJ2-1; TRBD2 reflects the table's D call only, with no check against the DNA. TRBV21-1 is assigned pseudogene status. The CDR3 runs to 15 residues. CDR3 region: CASSTERSSYNEQFF. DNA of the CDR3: TGTGCCAGCAGCACTGAGCGGAGCTCCTACAATGAGCAGTTCTTC.

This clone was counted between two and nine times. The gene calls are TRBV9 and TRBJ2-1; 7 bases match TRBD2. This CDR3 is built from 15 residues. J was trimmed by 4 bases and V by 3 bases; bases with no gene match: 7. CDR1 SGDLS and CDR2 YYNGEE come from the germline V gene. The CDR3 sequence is CASSELAQVYNEQFF. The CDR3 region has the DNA TGTGCCAGCAGCGAACTAGCGCAAGTTTACAATGAGCAGTTCTTC.